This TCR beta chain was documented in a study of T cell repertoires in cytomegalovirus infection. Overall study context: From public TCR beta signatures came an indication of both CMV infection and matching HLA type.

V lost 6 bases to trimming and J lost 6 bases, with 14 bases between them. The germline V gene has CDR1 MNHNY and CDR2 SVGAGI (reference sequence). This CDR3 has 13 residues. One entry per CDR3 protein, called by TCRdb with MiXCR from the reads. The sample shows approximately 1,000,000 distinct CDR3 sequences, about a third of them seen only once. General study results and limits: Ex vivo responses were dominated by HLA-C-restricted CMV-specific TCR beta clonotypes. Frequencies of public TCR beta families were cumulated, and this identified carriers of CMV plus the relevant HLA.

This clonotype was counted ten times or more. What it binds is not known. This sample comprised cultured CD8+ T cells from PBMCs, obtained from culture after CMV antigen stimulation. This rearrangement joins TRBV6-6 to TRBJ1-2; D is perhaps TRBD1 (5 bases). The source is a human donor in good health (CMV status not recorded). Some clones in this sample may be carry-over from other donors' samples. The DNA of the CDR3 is TGTGCCAGCAGCCCTGGGGGTGTTGATGGCTACACCTTC. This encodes CASSPGGVDGYTF.